This TCR beta chain was identified during a study of radiotherapy plus CTLA-4 blockade in lung cancer. V was pared by 0 bases and J by 9 bases, with 2 bases of the junction left unmatched. Germline CDR1 reads LGHNA; CDR2 reads YSLEER. CDR3 size: 13 residues. Here immunoSEQ multiplex PCR was the method, and the copy in TCRdb shows in-frame clones only, minus some. The table has roughly 32,000 clones, approximately 70% seen once. Study-wide points: Strongest reported response predictors: early blood clone changes and post-radiation interferon-beta. After radiotherapy and ipilimumab, tumor-derived clones expanded in peripheral blood.

With ipilimumab providing CTLA-4 blockade, focal radiation was administered to patients who had chemo-refractory metastatic non-small-cell lung cancer. Remarks on this clone: The antigen remains unidentified.

The chain carries TRBV4-3 and TRBJ2-7, with 10 bases fitting TRBD1. Sequenced material: peripheral blood, taken from a patient treated with radiotherapy plus ipilimumab. This TCR was recovered from a human donor with non-small cell lung cancer who had stable disease on radiotherapy plus ipilimumab. The chain's CDR3 is CASSQERTGGQYF. In DNA form, the CDR3 reads TGCGCCAGCAGCCAAGAGCGGACAGGGGGGCAGTACTTC.